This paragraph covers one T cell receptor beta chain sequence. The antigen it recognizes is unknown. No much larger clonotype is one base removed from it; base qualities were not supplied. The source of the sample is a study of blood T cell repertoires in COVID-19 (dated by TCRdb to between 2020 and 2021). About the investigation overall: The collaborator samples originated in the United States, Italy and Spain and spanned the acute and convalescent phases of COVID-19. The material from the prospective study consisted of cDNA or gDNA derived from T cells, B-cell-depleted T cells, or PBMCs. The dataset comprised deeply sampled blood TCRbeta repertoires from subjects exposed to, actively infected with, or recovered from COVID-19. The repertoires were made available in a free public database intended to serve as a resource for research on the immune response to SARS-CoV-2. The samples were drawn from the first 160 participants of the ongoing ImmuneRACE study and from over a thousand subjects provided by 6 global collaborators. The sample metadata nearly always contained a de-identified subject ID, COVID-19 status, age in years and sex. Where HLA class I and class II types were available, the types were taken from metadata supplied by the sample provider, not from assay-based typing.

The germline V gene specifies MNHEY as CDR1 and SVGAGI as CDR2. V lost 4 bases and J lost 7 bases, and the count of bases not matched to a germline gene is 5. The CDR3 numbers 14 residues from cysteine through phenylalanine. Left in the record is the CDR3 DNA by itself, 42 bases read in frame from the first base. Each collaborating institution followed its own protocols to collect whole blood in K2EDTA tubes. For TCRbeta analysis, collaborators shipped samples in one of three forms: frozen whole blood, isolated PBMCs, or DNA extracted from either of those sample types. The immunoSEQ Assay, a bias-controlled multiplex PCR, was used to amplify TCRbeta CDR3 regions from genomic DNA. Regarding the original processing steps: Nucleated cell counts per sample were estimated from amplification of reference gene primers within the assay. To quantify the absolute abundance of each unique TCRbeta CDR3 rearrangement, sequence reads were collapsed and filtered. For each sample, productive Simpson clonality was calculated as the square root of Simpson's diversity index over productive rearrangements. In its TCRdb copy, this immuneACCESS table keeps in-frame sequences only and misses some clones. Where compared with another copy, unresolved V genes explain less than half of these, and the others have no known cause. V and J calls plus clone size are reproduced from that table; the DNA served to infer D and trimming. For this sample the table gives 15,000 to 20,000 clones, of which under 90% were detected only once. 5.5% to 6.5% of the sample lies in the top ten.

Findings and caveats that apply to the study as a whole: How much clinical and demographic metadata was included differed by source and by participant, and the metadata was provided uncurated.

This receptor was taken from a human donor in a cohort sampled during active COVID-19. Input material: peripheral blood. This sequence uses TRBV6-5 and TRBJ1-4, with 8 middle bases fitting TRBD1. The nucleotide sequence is TGTGCCAGCAGTTCGACAGGGGAGAGTGAAAAACTGTTTTTT. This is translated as CASSSTGESEKLFF.